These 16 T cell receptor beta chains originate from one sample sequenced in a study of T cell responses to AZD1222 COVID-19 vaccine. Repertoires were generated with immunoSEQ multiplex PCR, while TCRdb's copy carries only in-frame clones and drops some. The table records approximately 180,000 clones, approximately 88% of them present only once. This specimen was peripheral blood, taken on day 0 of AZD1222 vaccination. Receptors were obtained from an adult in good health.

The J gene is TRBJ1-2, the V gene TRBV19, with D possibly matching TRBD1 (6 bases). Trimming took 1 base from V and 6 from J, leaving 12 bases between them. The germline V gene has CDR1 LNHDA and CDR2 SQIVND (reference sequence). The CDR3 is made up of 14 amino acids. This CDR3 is CASSIAGGLDGYTF. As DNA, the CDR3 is TGTGCCAGTAGTATAGCTGGGGGGCTCGATGGCTACACCTTC.

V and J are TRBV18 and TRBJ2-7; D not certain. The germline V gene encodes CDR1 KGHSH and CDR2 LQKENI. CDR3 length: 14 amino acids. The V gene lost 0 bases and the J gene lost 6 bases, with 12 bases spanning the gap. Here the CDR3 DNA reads TGTGCCAGCTCACCACCGGTGGGCAGTGGCGAGCAGTACTTC. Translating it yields CASSPPVGSGEQYF.

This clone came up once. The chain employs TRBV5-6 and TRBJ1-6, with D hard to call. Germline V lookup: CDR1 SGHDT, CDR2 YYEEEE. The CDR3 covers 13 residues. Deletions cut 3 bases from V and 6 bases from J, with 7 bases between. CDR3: CASSSDGNSPLHF. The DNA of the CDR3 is TGTGCCAGCAGCTCGGACGGTAATTCACCCCTCCACTTT.

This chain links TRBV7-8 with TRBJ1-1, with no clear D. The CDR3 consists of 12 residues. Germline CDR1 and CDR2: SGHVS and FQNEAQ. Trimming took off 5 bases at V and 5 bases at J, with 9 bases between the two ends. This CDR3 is CASSPGYTEAFF. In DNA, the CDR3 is TGTGCCAGCAGCCCCGGATATACTGAAGCTTTCTTT.

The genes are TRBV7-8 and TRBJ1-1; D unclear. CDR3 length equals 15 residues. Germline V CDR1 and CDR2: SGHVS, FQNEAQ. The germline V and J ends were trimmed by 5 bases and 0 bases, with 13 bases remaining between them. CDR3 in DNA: TGTGCCAGCAGCCTACGGACGAGGGTGAACACTGAAGCTTTCTTT. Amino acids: CASSLRTRVNTEAFF.

For the CDR3, the DNA is TGTGCCAGTAGTATATTAGGTCAGCCCCAGCATTTT. It yields the protein CASSILGQPQHF. The chain couples TRBV19 to TRBJ1-5; D is ambiguous. The germline V gene has CDR1 LNHDA and CDR2 SQIVND (reference sequence). There are 12 residues in the CDR3. The germline V and J ends were trimmed by 2 bases and 6 bases, with 5 bases remaining between them.

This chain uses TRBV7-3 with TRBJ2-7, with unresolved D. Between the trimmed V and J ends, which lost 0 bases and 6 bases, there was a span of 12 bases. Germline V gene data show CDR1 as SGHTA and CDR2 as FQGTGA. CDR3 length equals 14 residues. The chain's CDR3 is CASSLTFTEREQYF. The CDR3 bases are TGTGCCAGCAGCTTAACGTTTACAGAGCGCGAGCAGTACTTC.

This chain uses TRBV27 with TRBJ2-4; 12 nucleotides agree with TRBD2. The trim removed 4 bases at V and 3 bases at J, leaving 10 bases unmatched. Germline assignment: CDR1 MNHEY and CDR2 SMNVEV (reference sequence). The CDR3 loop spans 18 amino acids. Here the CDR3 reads CASSSWTSGNRNKNIQYF. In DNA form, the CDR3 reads TGTGCCAGCAGTTCTTGGACTAGCGGGAATCGTAACAAAAACATTCAGTACTTC.

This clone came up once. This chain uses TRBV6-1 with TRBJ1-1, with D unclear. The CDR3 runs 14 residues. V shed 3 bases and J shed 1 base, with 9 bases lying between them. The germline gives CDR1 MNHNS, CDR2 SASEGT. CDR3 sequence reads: CASSDPTRNTEAFF. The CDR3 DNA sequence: TGTGCCAGCAGTGATCCTACAAGGAACACTGAAGCTTTCTTT.

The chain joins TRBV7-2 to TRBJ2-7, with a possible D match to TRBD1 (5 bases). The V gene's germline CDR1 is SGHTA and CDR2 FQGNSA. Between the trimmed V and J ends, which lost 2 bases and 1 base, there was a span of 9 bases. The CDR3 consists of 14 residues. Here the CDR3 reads CASSLLRGSYEQYF. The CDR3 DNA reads TGTGCCAGCAGCTTACTTAGGGGTTCCTACGAGCAGTACTTC.

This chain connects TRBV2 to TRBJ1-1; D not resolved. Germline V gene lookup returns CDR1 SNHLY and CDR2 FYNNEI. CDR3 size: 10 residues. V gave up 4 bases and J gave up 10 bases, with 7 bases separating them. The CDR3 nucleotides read TGTGCCAGCAGTGTGGGTTCAGCTTTCTTT. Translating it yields CASSVGSAFF. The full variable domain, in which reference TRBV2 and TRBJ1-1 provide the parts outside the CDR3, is EPEVTQTPSHQVTQMGQEVILRCVPISNHLYFYWYRQILGQKVEFLVSFYNNEISEKSEIFDDQFSVERPDGSNFTLKIRSTKLEDSAMYFCASSVGSAFFGQGTRLTVV.

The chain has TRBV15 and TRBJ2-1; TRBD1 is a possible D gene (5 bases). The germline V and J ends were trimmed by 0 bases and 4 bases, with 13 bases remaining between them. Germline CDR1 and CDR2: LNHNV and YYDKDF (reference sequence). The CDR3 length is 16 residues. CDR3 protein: CATSRDRGDSYNEQFF. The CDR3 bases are TGTGCCACCAGCAGAGATCGTGGAGACAGTTACAATGAGCAGTTCTTC.

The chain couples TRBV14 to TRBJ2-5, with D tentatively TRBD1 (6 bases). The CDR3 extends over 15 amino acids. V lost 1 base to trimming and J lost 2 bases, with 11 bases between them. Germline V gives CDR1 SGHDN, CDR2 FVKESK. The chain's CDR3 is CASSQVRGIQETQYF. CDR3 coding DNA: TGTGCCAGCAGCCAAGTAAGGGGGATTCAAGAGACCCAGTACTTC.

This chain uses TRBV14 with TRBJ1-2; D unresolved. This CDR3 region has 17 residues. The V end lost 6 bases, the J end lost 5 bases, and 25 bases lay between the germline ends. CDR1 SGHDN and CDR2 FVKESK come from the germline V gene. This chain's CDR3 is CASRPTLSPLVAYGYTF. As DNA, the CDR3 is TGTGCCAGCAGGCCGACTCTTTCGCCCCTAGTGGCATATGGCTACACCTTC.

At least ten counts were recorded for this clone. Here the CDR3 DNA reads TGTGCCAGCAGCCTCTCGGGTACAGACGAGCAGTACGTC. Translated, it gives CASSLSGTDEQYV. V is TRBV4-2 and J is TRBJ2-7; D gene unclear. Germline-derived CDR1 and CDR2 are LGHNA and YNFKEQ. The V end was cut by 4 bases, the J end by 5 bases, with 12 bases between. The CDR3 covers 13 residues.

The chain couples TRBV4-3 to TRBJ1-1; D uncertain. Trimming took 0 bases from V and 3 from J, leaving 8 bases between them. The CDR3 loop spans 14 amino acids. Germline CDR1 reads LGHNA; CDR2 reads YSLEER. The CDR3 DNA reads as TGCGCCAGCAGCCAAGATTGGGTGGACACTGAAGCTTTCTTT. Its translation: CASSQDWVDTEAFF.